This T cell receptor beta chain was profiled in a study of cytomegalovirus exposure and HLA in healthy donors. General study results and limits: An Asian-associated ancestry cluster reportedly showed fewer N-insertions than the approximately 690-donor mean in a later analysis. In vitro experiments confirmed that a few CMV-associated chains were specific for CMV antigens.

A multiplex PCR was run with 60 Vbeta primers and 13 Jbeta primers. Data came from immunoSEQ multiplex PCR; TCRdb stores just in-frame clones and leaves some out. The sample lists 200,000 to 250,000 clones; 60% to 80% were seen once. With regard to this clone: Its target is not known.

CDR1 is MGHRA, CDR2 YSYEKL, per germline. The J segment lost 7 bases and the V segment lost 0 bases, leaving 10 bases of the junction unmatched. This CDR3 is 17 amino acids long. Specimen: PBMCs. This TCR came from a man between 18 and 35 years old in good health and CMV-seronegative. V is TRBV4-1 and J is TRBJ2-7, with 12 bases matching TRBD1. CDR3 sequence reads: CASSQEARGTGGREQYF. The CDR3 DNA sequence: TGCGCCAGCAGCCAAGAGGCCCGCGGGACAGGGGGCCGAGAGCAGTACTTC.